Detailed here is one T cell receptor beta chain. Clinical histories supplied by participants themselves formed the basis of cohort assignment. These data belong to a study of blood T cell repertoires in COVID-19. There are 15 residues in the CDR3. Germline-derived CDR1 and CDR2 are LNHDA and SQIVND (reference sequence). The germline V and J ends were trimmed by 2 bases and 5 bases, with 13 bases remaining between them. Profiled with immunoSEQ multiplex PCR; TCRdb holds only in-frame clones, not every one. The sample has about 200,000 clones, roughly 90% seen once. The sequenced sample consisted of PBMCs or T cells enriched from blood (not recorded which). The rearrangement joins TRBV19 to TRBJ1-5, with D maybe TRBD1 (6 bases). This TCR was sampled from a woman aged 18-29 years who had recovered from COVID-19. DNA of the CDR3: TGTGCCAGTAGTATATCTACAGGGAGCGATCAGCCCCAGCATTTT. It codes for CASSISTGSDQPQHF.